Here is one T cell receptor beta chain with its context. Its target antigen remains unknown. The sample holds no much larger clone one base away, and base qualities are not on file. This entry comes from a study of T cell responses to AZD1222 COVID-19 vaccine (TCRdb year 2021). Study-level background: AZD1222 recipients with second doses at about 4 weeks or about 12 weeks were pooled, because spike-specific TCR depth and breadth did not differ between schedules. A total of just over 230 trial participants underwent TCR sequencing, of whom roughly 210 had received two doses of AZD1222 and some 25 had received two doses of the MenACWY control vaccine. Trial participants were enrolled into age subgroups of 18-55, 56-69 and 70-plus years, which contained around 150, 29 and 61 TCR-sequenced participants, respectively. On the study overall, not on this receptor specifically: CD4 TCRs associated with the vaccine covered the entire spike protein, and the dominant responses were in regions 160-218 and 743-854. A significant rise in spike-specific TCR breadth and depth was observed after two AZD1222 doses relative to day 0 and relative to MenACWY recipients. Conclusions about previously exposed vaccinees are limited, since just six AZD1222 recipients were seropositive for SARS-CoV-2 at baseline. Reportedly, close to half of the unique spike-specific TCRs recognized epitopes lying outside the regions that are mutated in the B.1.351 and B.1.1.7 variants. The 56-69-year group was small, and its depth increase did not reach significance, likely because of low power. Participants were mostly white British and included more females than males, and it was suggested by the authors that clonal diversity may have been underestimated. No day 14 peak-response samples were available, so repertoires were characterized only after the peak T cell response.

V was cut back by 1 base and J by 1 base, leaving a gap of 4 bases between them. From the cysteine up to the phenylalanine, the CDR3 has a length of 13 residues. Only CDR3 DNA remains: 39 bases, in frame from the first base. CDR1 and CDR2 were assigned from the germline V gene (reference sequence) as LGHDT and YNNKEL. The time point label, as the study defines it: baseline before first vaccination. The vaccinee samples were drawn from two UK trials, COV001 and COV002, one of which was a single-blind randomized controlled phase 2/3 trial testing AZD1222 (ChAdOx1 nCoV-19) in healthy adults. For TCRbeta chain sequencing, PBMC samples from trial participants were taken at day 0 and at day 28 after the second dose. The CDR3 regions of human TCRbeta chains were analyzed by immunosequencing. The study's processing was this. TCRs in the repertoires were matched against a reference library of SARS-CoV-2-specific TCRs that had been generated with the MIRA antigen-specificity platform. Breadth was defined as the fraction of unique TCRs that were SARS-CoV-2-associated, and depth was defined as the fraction of total T cells that were SARS-CoV-2-associated. Using the MIRA data, each spike-specific TCR was mapped to the spike region that the TCR reacts to and placed in a CD4 or CD8 class. Log10-transformed breadth and depth values were compared by one-way ANOVA with Sidak's multiple comparisons tests. The immuneACCESS repertoire file appears here via TCRdb, limited to in-frame rearrangements. These files lack a portion of the clones; in checked studies, under half of the deficit traces to unresolved V genes, and the cause of the others is not known. V and J calls and clone size follow that table, whereas D and trimming were derived from the DNA. For this sample there are 150,000 to 200,000 clones; 85% to 95% appear just once. More than 9% of the sample is in the top ten clones.

Specimen: peripheral blood, collected on day 0 of AZD1222 vaccination. This receptor was identified in an adult in good health. The V gene is TRBV3-1 (or the pseudogene TRBV3-2) and the J gene is TRBJ1-1, with an unclear D gene assignment. In nucleotide form, the sequence is TGTGCCAGCAGCCAAGGAGAGAACACTGAAGCTTTCTTT. Its amino acids are CASSQGENTEAFF.